This passage covers 10 T cell receptor beta chains from one sample sequenced in a study of blood T cell repertoires in COVID-19. The assay was immunoSEQ multiplex PCR, and TCRdb's table has in-frame clones only and misses some. The sample gives around 270,000 clones, about 85% of which show up once; about 1% is in the top ten. Source material: peripheral blood. The source of these receptors is a human donor with COVID-19, enrolled during active disease. The donor label of this sample is uncertain.

This clone was counted a few times. The chain has TRBV2 and TRBJ1-1; D is possibly TRBD1 (6 bases). Germline V lookup: CDR1 SNHLY, CDR2 FYNNEI. The CDR3 extends over 16 amino acids. Trimming took 2 bases from V and 0 from J, leaving 13 bases between them. CDR3 region: CASSETGQIMNTEAFF. The DNA of the CDR3 is TGTGCCAGCAGTGAAACCGGACAGATCATGAACACTGAAGCTTTCTTT.

In this sample, this clone turned up a few times. This chain connects TRBV11-3 to TRBJ2-1; TRBD1 matches 10 bases. Germline CDR1 reads SGHNT; CDR2 reads YENEEA. With V trimmed by 5 bases and J by 9 bases, 13 bases remained unmatched. The CDR3 totals 16 residues. CDR3 residues: CASSQGTGEFYGEQFF. CDR3 in DNA: TGTGCCAGCAGCCAAGGGACAGGGGAATTTTACGGTGAGCAGTTCTTC. The whole variable domain, filled in from reference TRBV11-3 and TRBJ2-1, reads EAGVVQSPRYKIIEKKQPVAFWCNPISGHNTLYWYLQNLGQGPELLIRYENEEAVDDSQLPKDRFSAERLKGVDSTLKIQPAELGDSAVYLCASSQGTGEFYGEQFFGPGTRLTVL.

CDR3 amino acids: CASTSGGTAGNEQYF. Here the CDR3 DNA reads TGCGCCAGCACCTCGGGAGGGACAGCGGGGAACGAGCAGTACTTC. The chain uses TRBV5-1 and TRBJ2-7, with a possible D match to TRBD2 (8 bases). V was cut by 6 bases and J by 5 bases, with 21 bases left in between. This CDR3 contains 15 residues. Per the germline V gene, CDR1 is SGHRS and CDR2 is YFSETQ.

As DNA, the CDR3 is TGCGCCAGCAGCCAAACGGGAAGCTCCTACAATGAGCAGTTCTTC. Translated: CASSQTGSSYNEQFF. The gene calls are TRBV4-3 and TRBJ2-1; the D gene is possibly TRBD2 (5 bases). V dropped 2 bases and J dropped 0 bases, with 8 bases sitting between them. CDR3 length: 15 amino acids. Germline values: CDR1 LGHNA, CDR2 YSLEER.

CDR3 protein: CASSETNSNYGYTF. Here the CDR3 DNA reads TGTGCCAGCAGTGAAACGAACTCTAACTATGGCTACACCTTC. V is TRBV6-1 and J is TRBJ1-2, with no clear D. The germline V gene encodes CDR1 MNHNS and CDR2 SASEGT. V lost 2 bases, J lost 0 bases, and 7 bases lay in between. The CDR3 is made up of 14 amino acids.

This sequence joins TRBV7-9 and TRBJ1-5; tentatively, D is TRBD1 (6 bases). V lost 4 bases and J 0 bases, leaving 16 bases between the germline ends. In germline, CDR1 is SEHNR, CDR2 FQNEAQ (reference sequence). This CDR3 comprises 17 residues. CDR3 nucleotide sequence: TGTGCCAGCAGCTCCCTAGGGGACACTACTAGCAATCAGCCCCAGCATTTT. Translation gives CASSSLGDTTSNQPQHF.

The chain carries TRBV18 and TRBJ2-5, with D possibly being TRBD2 (6 bases). Germline CDR1 is KGHSH and CDR2 is LQKENI. Trimming pared 8 bases from V and 2 bases from J, leaving 12 bases between. CDR3 length: 13 amino acids. For the CDR3, the DNA is TGTGCCAGCGAAAATAGCGGTCAAGAGACCCAGTACTTC. Translated: CASENSGQETQYF.

The chain is built from TRBV6-6 and TRBJ2-2, with TRBD2 matching 8 bases. The CDR3 is 14 amino acids. The germline V gene has CDR1 MNHNY and CDR2 SVGAGI (reference sequence). The V gene end was trimmed by 6 bases and the J gene end by 5 bases; junction bases not matched to a gene: 5. DNA of the CDR3: TGTGCCAGCAGCCGGGAGGGGGGAACCGGGGAGCTGTTTTTT. Amino acids: CASSREGGTGELFF.

The J gene is TRBJ1-4, the V gene TRBV19; 7 nucleotides align to TRBD1. J lost 7 bases, V lost 3 bases, and 11 bases had no gene match. Germline values: CDR1 LNHDA, CDR2 SQIVND (reference sequence). The CDR3 runs 16 residues. The CDR3 is CASSIAMARGVEKLFF. DNA of the CDR3: TGTGCCAGTAGTATTGCTATGGCCAGGGGGGTTGAAAAACTGTTTTTT.

This clone was observed once. The chain employs TRBV18 and TRBJ2-6, with D perhaps matching TRBD1 (6 bases). V was trimmed by 2 bases and J by 0 bases, leaving 14 bases between them. The V gene's germline CDR1 is KGHSH and CDR2 LQKENI. This CDR3 has 18 amino acids. CDR3 sequence: CASSPGQPLNSGANVLTF. Here the CDR3 DNA reads TGTGCCAGCTCACCAGGACAGCCTCTTAACTCTGGGGCCAACGTCCTGACTTTC.